This TCR beta chain was documented in a study of T cell changes during pregnancy in multiple sclerosis. Germline trimming cut 6 bases from V and 4 bases from J; bases unmatched to any gene: 4. Germline V gene sequence: CDR1 SNHLY, CDR2 FYNNEI. This CDR3 contains 14 residues. Profiled with immunoSEQ multiplex PCR; TCRdb holds only in-frame clones, not every one. The sample shows about 36,000 clones, 85% to 90% of them seen only once. The chain links TRBV2 to TRBJ2-1, with TRBD2 matching 9 bases. The source was CD4+ T cells from peripheral blood mononuclear cells, collected in the first trimester of pregnancy. The source is a female donor with multiple sclerosis, enrolled in a pregnancy study. Here the CDR3 DNA reads TGTGCCAGCAGGCGGGGGGGTGCATACAATGAGCAGTTCTTC. Amino acids: CASRRGGAYNEQFF. Drawing the rest from reference TRBV2 and TRBJ2-1, the complete variable domain is EPEVTQTPSHQVTQMGQEVILRCVPISNHLYFYWYRQILGQKVEFLVSFYNNEISEKSEIFDDQFSVERPDGSNFTLKIRSTKLEDSAMYFCASRRGGAYNEQFFGPGTRLTVL.